A selection of T cell receptor beta chains follows, all from one sample in a study of blood T cell repertoires in COVID-19. Profiled with immunoSEQ multiplex PCR; TCRdb holds only in-frame clones, not every one. This table has some 180,000 clones, about 88% appearing once. Sequenced material: peripheral blood. All receptors come from a middle-aged man with COVID-19, enrolled during active disease. The CDR3 runs from the conserved cysteine through the conserved F or W. A D gene is named only where the DNA matches it firmly. Clone size, where shown, is once, few, many, or a class for clones that have expanded.

size: NA
V: TRBV5-1
D: TRBD1
J: TRBJ1-2
DNA: TGCGCCAGCAGCGAAGACAGGGGGTCCAACTATGGCTACACCTTC
CDR3: CASSEDRGSNYGYTF

size: NA
V: TRBV5-8
D: NA
J: TRBJ2-5
DNA: TGTGCCAGCAGCTTGGGACATCGACAAGAGACCCAGTACTTC
CDR3: CASSLGHRQETQYF

size: NA
V: TRBV29-1
D: TRBD2
J: TRBJ2-5
DNA: TGCAGCGTCGGACTAGCGGGAGGGAAAGAGACCCAGTACTTC
CDR3: CSVGLAGGKETQYF

size: NA
V: TRBV9
D: NA
J: TRBJ2-4
DNA: TGTGCCAGCAGCGTAGAGCGGGCCACAAACATTCAGTACTTC
CDR3: CASSVERATNIQYF

size: NA
V: TRBV27
D: TRBD2
J: TRBJ2-2
DNA: TGTGCCAGCAGTTTATATACTAGCGGAGTCACCGGGGAGCTGTTTTTT
CDR3: CASSLYTSGVTGELFF

size: NA
V: TRBV24-1
D: TRBD1
J: TRBJ2-3
DNA: TGTGCCACCAGCGGACAGGGAGATACGCAGTATTTT
CDR3: CATSGQGDTQYF

size: once
V: TRBV7-9
D: TRBD1
J: TRBJ1-1
DNA: TGTGCCAGCAGCCCGGACAGGGGAAGGGGCACTGAAGCTTTCTTT
CDR3: CASSPDRGRGTEAFF

size: NA
V: TRBV4-1
D: NA
J: TRBJ2-1
DNA: TGCGCCAGCAGCCAGTGGACGGGGGTGAATGAGCAGTTCTTC
CDR3: CASSQWTGVNEQFF

size: NA
V: TRBV14
D: TRBD2
J: TRBJ2-7
DNA: TGTGCCAGCAGCCAAGATTGGGGGGGTGAGCAGTACTTC
CDR3: CASSQDWGGEQYF

size: NA
V: TRBV7-9
D: NA
J: TRBJ1-1
DNA: TGTGCCAGCAGCTTATGGCTCCCCCTGAACACTGAAGCTTTCTTT
CDR3: CASSLWLPLNTEAFF

size: NA
V: TRBV7-3
D: NA
J: TRBJ2-3
DNA: TGTGCCAGCAGCTTAAGTGGGCAGGGCACAGATACGCAGTATTTT
CDR3: CASSLSGQGTDTQYF

size: NA
V: TRBV19
D: TRBD1
J: TRBJ2-2
DNA: TGTGCCAGTAGTCCACGGGGACAGGGGGGCCGGGAGCTGTTTTTT
CDR3: CASSPRGQGGRELFF

size: NA
V: TRBV7-9
D: TRBD2
J: TRBJ2-7
DNA: TGTGCCAGCAGCGGCCCTGGGAGGGGACTAGCCTACGAGCAGTACTTC
CDR3: CASSGPGRGLAYEQYF

size: once
V: TRBV19
D: NA
J: TRBJ2-1
DNA: TGTGCCTGCGGAGGGGGCGTTACCAATGAGCAGTTCTTC
CDR3: CACGGGVTNEQFF

size: NA
V: TRBV6-5
D: TRBD2
J: TRBJ2-1
DNA: TGTGCCAGCAGGCGAGCGGGGGGAAATGAGCAGTTCTTC
CDR3: CASRRAGGNEQFF

size: NA
V: TRBV3-1/TRBV3-2
D: TRBD1
J: TRBJ2-7
DNA: TGTGCCAGCAGCCAAGGGGGACAGGGGGTATACGAGCAGTACTTC
CDR3: CASSQGGQGVYEQYF

size: NA
V: TRBV6-1
D: TRBD1
J: TRBJ2-5
DNA: TGTGCCAGCAGTGAACTCCAGGGGGCGCGTGACCAGTACTTC
CDR3: CASSELQGARDQYF

size: few
V: TRBV5-8
D: NA
J: TRBJ2-7
DNA: TGTGCCAGCAGCCCTAGCTACGAGCAGTACTTC
CDR3: CASSPSYEQYF

size: NA
V: TRBV2
D: NA
J: TRBJ2-1
DNA: TGTGCCAGCATACACCGGGACTACAATGAGCAGTTCTTC
CDR3: CASIHRDYNEQFF

size: NA
V: TRBV24-1
D: NA
J: TRBJ2-3
DNA: TGTGCCACCAGTGACTCCTCTAGCACAGATACGCAGTATTTT
CDR3: CATSDSSSTDTQYF

size: NA
V: TRBV27
D: NA
J: TRBJ1-2
DNA: TGTGCCAGCAGTTTTCACACAACCTATGGCTACACCTTC
CDR3: CASSFHTTYGYTF

size: once
V: TRBV10-1
D: TRBD1
J: TRBJ2-7
DNA: TGCGCCAGCAGTGAGGCGGGACAGGACGAGCAGTACTTC
CDR3: CASSEAGQDEQYF

size: NA
V: TRBV6-2/TRBV6-3
D: TRBD2
J: TRBJ2-1
DNA: TGTGCCAGCACCCCCGGGAGGCTAGCGGGTTACAATGAGCAGTTCTTC
CDR3: CASTPGRLAGYNEQFF

size: NA
V: TRBV9
D: TRBD2
J: TRBJ2-1
DNA: TGTGCCAGCAGCGTAGCGGGAGGGTTTAACAATGAGCAGTTCTTC
CDR3: CASSVAGGFNNEQFF

size: NA
V: TRBV7-9
D: NA
J: TRBJ2-7
DNA: TGTGCCAGCAGCTTAGCGGTTGGAGGCGAGCAGTACTTC
CDR3: CASSLAVGGEQYF

size: NA
V: TRBV21-1
D: NA
J: TRBJ2-7
DNA: TGTGCCAGCAGCAAAGGGGCGGGGGCGACCTACGAGCAGTACTTC
CDR3: CASSKGAGATYEQYF

size: NA
V: TRBV4-2
D: TRBD2
J: TRBJ2-2
DNA: TGTGCCAGCAGCCAAGACGGGGGGTCGAACACCGGGGAGCTGTTTTTT
CDR3: CASSQDGGSNTGELFF

size: few
V: TRBV20-1
D: NA
J: TRBJ1-1
DNA: TGCAGTGCTAGTCGACAGTCCATGAACACTGAAGCTTTCTTT
CDR3: CSASRQSMNTEAFF

size: NA
V: TRBV10-2
D: TRBD2
J: TRBJ2-1
DNA: TGCGCCAGCAAAGGGTTGGGCGGGAGCAATGAGCAGTTCTTC
CDR3: CASKGLGGSNEQFF

size: NA
V: TRBV24-1
D: TRBD2
J: TRBJ2-1
DNA: TGTGCCACCAGTGATCCGAGCGGGAGCTCCTACAATGAGCAGTTCTTC
CDR3: CATSDPSGSSYNEQFF